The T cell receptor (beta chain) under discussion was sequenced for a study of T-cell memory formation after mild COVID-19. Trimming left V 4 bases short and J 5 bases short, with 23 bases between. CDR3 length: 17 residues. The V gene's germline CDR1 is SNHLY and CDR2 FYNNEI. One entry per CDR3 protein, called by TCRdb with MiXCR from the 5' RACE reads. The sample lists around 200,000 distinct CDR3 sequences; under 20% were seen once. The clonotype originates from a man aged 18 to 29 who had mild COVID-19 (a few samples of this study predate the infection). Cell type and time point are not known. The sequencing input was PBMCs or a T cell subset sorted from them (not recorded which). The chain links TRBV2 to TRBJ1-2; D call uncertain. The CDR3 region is CASSAGIGLRKEYGYTF. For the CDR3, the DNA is TGTGCCAGCAGTGCGGGTATTGGCCTCCGCAAGGAATATGGCTACACCTTC.